This T cell receptor (beta chain) originates from a study of T cell responses to AZD1222 COVID-19 vaccine. Study-wide findings and caveats: Spike-spanning, vaccine-associated CD4 TCRs were dominant at 160-218 and 743-854.

The assay was immunoSEQ multiplex PCR, and TCRdb's table has in-frame clones only and misses some. Of some 170,000 clones in the sample, 90% to 95% were seen once. The CDR3 is 15 residues long. Germline V gene sequence: CDR1 MDHEN, CDR2 SYDVKM. V lost 4 bases to trimming and J lost 0 bases, with 12 bases between them. Remarks on this clone: Its specificity is not known.

This chain connects TRBV28 to TRBJ1-2; D call uncertain. The TCR sequence derives from an adult who received the AZD1222 COVID-19 vaccine. The sample consisted of peripheral blood, taken 28 days after the second AZD1222 dose. The CDR3 protein is CASSSPVLANYGYTF. The CDR3 DNA reads TGTGCCAGCAGTTCCCCAGTCCTAGCTAACTATGGCTACACCTTC.